Included here is one TCR beta chain sequence, with context. This clone's antigen is unknown. No clone much larger than this one lies a single base away; base qualities are absent. This specimen comes from a study of control samples from healthy donors and cancer patients (dated by TCRdb to 2020 to 2022). CDR1 is given as SGHAT and CDR2 as FQNNGV, both from the germline V gene. V gives up 0 bases and J gives up 15 bases, and the segment between their germline ends measures 9 bases. The CDR3 numbers 12 residues from cysteine through phenylalanine. Of all the DNA, just the CDR3 is kept, 36 bases in frame from base 1. The library came from the immunoSEQ multiplex PCR assay. In TCRdb, the immuneACCESS table is reduced to in-frame sequences with V and J assigned. These tables do not hold every clone; where another copy was compared, an unresolved V gene accounts for under half, and the others remain unexplained. Here the sample has roughly 190,000 clones; over 80% occur a single time. The top ten hold 1.5% to 2% of the sample.

The sequence was collected from a man aged 30 to 45 in good health. The sample consisted of blood. The sequence is built from TRBV11-2 and TRBJ1-6; the D segment cannot be called with confidence. The nucleotides read TGTGCCAGCAGCTTAGAGGGTCTTCGCCTCCACTTT. It translates as CASSLEGLRLHF.